This T cell receptor (beta chain) was captured in a study of blood T cell repertoires in COVID-19. Study context: COVID-19 samples, acute and convalescent, were from the United States, Italy and Spain. Sample material is recorded as cDNA or gDNA derived from T cells, B-cell-depleted T cells, or PBMCs.

Original methodology: Nucleated cell number was recorded as an estimate derived from reference gene primer amplification. This table comes from immunoSEQ multiplex PCR, and its TCRdb copy is limited to in-frame clones, with some not included. The D gene and trimming were derived from the DNA, and the V and J assignments and clone size from that table. This table holds some 83,000 clones, 88% found once. This TCR was sampled from a man in his 60s with acute or convalescent COVID-19. Sequencing was done on a sample of peripheral blood.

CDR3 amino acids: CASWTDLNTEAFF. For the CDR3, the DNA is TGTGCCAGTTGGACAGATTTGAACACTGAAGCTTTCTTT. The rearrangement links TRBV2 to TRBJ1-1; possibly TRBD1 for D (6 bases). V lost 9 bases, J lost 0 bases, and 11 bases lay in between. The CDR3 has 13 residues. In germline, CDR1 is SNHLY, CDR2 FYNNEI.